Included here is one T cell receptor (beta chain) sequence, with context. Its antigen is undetermined. Each donor's status was that of a healthy bone marrow donor. The study ran its PCR with 60 Vbeta and 13 Jbeta primers. Clones were read by immunoSEQ multiplex PCR, and TCRdb kept only the in-frame ones, dropping some. The sample carries about 94,000 clones, 74% recorded once. The sample originates from a study of cytomegalovirus exposure and HLA in healthy donors. Study details: Around 77% of more than 300 genotyped donors fell in the Caucasian-associated ancestry cluster.

This CDR3 is built from 17 residues. CDR1 is LGHNA and CDR2 is YSLEER in the germline V gene. Losses at the gene ends were 0 bases for V and 3 bases for J; bases not matched to a gene: 8. Study results and limitations: According to the study, 150 to 200 TCR beta chains were cytomegalovirus-associated. Using the classifier, cytomegalovirus status was reportedly diagnosed with high specificity and sensitivity.

The V call is TRBV4-3, the J call TRBJ2-7; 10 positions match TRBD2. The sample taken for sequencing was PBMCs. This clonotype was sampled from a man aged 25 to 40 in good health and CMV-seropositive. CDR3 coding DNA: TGCGCCAGCAGCCAAGATAGAGCGGGAGGGCTCCTCTACGAGCAGTACTTC. Translating gives CASSQDRAGGLLYEQYF.